This T cell receptor beta chain comes out of a study of CD8 T cells in Susac syndrome (dated by TCRdb to the late 2010s). Describing the broader study: Repertoire sequencing was used to test whether CD8+ T cell activation and differentiation in Susac syndrome was antigen driven. Clonality of the CD8+ T cell repertoire was compared between more than 9 healthy donors, around 14 Susac syndrome patients and some 15 multiple sclerosis patients. The study at large found these results: The study acknowledged that relatively few individuals were included in the TCR sequencing and HLA analysis.

Peripheral blood CD8+ and CD4+ T cells from healthy donors, Susac syndrome patients and multiple sclerosis patients were profiled by high-throughput TCR beta sequencing. The multiple sclerosis controls were treatment-naive patients who had stable or active relapsing-remitting disease and met the revised McDonald criteria. Bulk CD8+ and CD4+ T cells were purified by magnetic negative isolation, whereas CD8+ TEMRA cells were enriched by FACS. Blood was drawn into EDTA tubes, processed within 24 hours, and PBMCs were isolated by density gradient centrifugation. PBMCs intended for TCR sequencing were cryopreserved in liquid nitrogen and thawed later in a water bath at 37 degrees C. The sorted or isolated CD4+, CD8+ and CD8+ TEMRA cells had a purity of 90% or higher. Notes on this clonotype: No antigen is known for it. Within one base of it there is no much larger clone, and no base qualities were kept.

RNA was extracted using the RNeasy kit, and roughly 0.45 to 1 microgram was reverse transcribed with random hexamers. TCR beta CDR3 regions were amplified with the immunoSEQ multiplex PCR assay covering 54 Vbeta and 13 Jbeta segments. To correct PCR amplification bias, a synthetic template baseline was used for both primer optimization and computational correction. For the original study's pipeline: Reads were annotated to V, D and J genes per IMGT and analyzed with immunoSEQ Analyzer, keeping only productive sequences. To calculate clonality, Shannon entropy was normalized by log2 of the number of productive unique sequences and then subtracted from one. Public and private clones were assessed among the 100 most prevalent clones of each patient and control. A clone was defined as Susac-specific if it was absent from the healthy and MS cohorts, from some 980 published viral clones and from other ImmuneACCESS disease sequences. TCRdb applied fastp at Q25 and MiXCR to the public reads, then kept only in-frame beta chains. Each CDR3 protein appears once, grouped with its most common genes and DNA. TCRdb, not the original authors, processed these V and J calls. The sample yields 250,000 to 300,000 distinct CDR3 sequences; approximately 85% were counted once. The ten largest make up roughly 0.21% of the sample.

V lost 4 bases and J lost 4 bases; the stretch between them is 14 bases long. Sequences KGHDR (CDR1) and SFDVKD (CDR2) are obtained from the germline V gene. Counted from cysteine to phenylalanine, this CDR3 has 15 amino acids. Here the CDR3 DNA is all that survives: 45 bases in frame from base 1. The clonotype comes from a human donor with multiple sclerosis. The sequence is built from TRBV24-1 and TRBJ2-3; the D gene is possibly TRBD1, with 6 bases matching. What was sequenced was CD8+ T cells from PBMCs. The DNA is as follows: TGTGCCACCAGTGACCCCGACAGGCCCCCAGATACGCAGTATTTT. It is translated as CATSDPDRPPDTQYF.